The 32 T cell receptor beta chains in this list originate from one sample, sequenced in a study of T-cell reconstitution after alpha-beta-depleted transplantation in children. The authors prepared the TCRbeta library with unique molecular identifiers. TCRdb reprocessed the PCR reads with MiXCR, giving one entry per CDR3 protein. The sample has roughly 500,000 distinct CDR3 sequences, over 9.5% seen once. The sequencing used PBMCs, collected before TCRalphabeta/CD19-depleted stem cell transplant. All receptors come from a child aged 2-15 years with inherited bone marrow failure, due to receive a stem cell transplant.

This clonotype has ten or more counts. The chain recombines TRBV7-9 with TRBJ1-4; TRBD1 might be the D (6 bases). The CDR3 runs to 15 residues. The ends were cut back, 5 bases at V and 8 bases at J, with 18 bases in the middle. Germline CDR1 and CDR2: SEHNR and FQNEAQ (reference sequence). The CDR3 spells CASSPPGAGEEKLFF. In DNA, the CDR3 is TGTGCCAGCAGCCCTCCCGGGGCAGGGGAGGAAAAACTGTTTTTT.

V gene TRBV6-2 or TRBV6-3 combines with J gene TRBJ2-5; no clear D gene. Germline CDR1 and CDR2: MNHEY and SVGEGT. V shed 2 bases and J shed 12 bases, with 13 bases lying between them. The CDR3 covers 12 residues. CDR3 in amino acids: CASSYEDRGEYF. DNA of the CDR3: TGTGCCAGCAGTTACGAGGACCGAGGCGAGTACTTC.

The chain has TRBV11-2 and TRBJ1-5; tentatively, D is TRBD1 (5 bases). Trimming pared 5 bases from V and 4 bases from J, leaving 15 bases between. Germline V gene data show CDR1 as SGHAT and CDR2 as FQNNGV. The CDR3 contains 15 residues. Here the CDR3 reads CASSPGTVRNQPQHF. The CDR3 DNA reads TGTGCCAGCAGCCCGGGGACGGTGAGGAATCAGCCCCAGCATTTT.

The chain uses TRBV12-3 or TRBV12-4 and TRBJ2-5; no clear D. This CDR3 has 16 residues. Trimming pared 3 bases from V and 5 bases from J, leaving 19 bases between. The CDR3 reads CASSFQTLGKAETQYF. CDR3 DNA sequence: TGTGCCAGCAGTTTTCAAACCCTCGGCAAGGCGGAGACCCAGTACTTC.

This clonotype has only a few counts. This chain joins TRBV11-2 and TRBJ2-7; D is undetermined. CDR3 length: 19 amino acids. Between the trimmed V and J ends, which lost 0 bases and 1 base, there was a span of 22 bases. The germline CDR1 and CDR2 sequences are SGHAT and FQNNGV. The DNA of the CDR3 is TGTGCCAGCAGCTTAGAATGGTCGGCTGTCCCCCCGGCGTCCTACGAGCAGTACTTC. Its translation is CASSLEWSAVPPASYEQYF.

This clonotype was found many times. The CDR3 bases are TGTGCCAGCAGGCGCACAGGTACTGGAAACACCATATATTTT. Protein: CASRRTGTGNTIYF. The chain joins TRBV3-1 to TRBJ1-3, with a possible D match to TRBD1 (5 bases). This CDR3 is 14 amino acids long. Germline V gene sequence: CDR1 LGHDT, CDR2 YNNKEL (reference sequence). V lost 6 bases and J lost 2, with 11 bases in between.

This clonotype was detected ten times or more. V is TRBV6-2 or TRBV6-3 and J is TRBJ1-1; D ambiguous. The germline gives CDR1 MNHEY, CDR2 SVGEGT. Trimming took 3 bases from V and 5 from J, leaving 10 bases between them. The CDR3 has 13 residues. This CDR3 is CASSYAGRTEAFF. The DNA of the CDR3 is TGTGCCAGCAGTTATGCGGGAAGAACTGAAGCTTTCTTT.

There are many counts of this clonotype. V and J are TRBV3-1 and TRBJ1-4; D perhaps matches TRBD1 (5 bases). V lost 1 base to trimming and J lost 8 bases, with 8 bases between them. This CDR3 spans 13 amino acids. CDR1 and CDR2 from the germline V gene are LGHDT and YNNKEL (reference sequence). The DNA for the CDR3 is TGTGCCAGCAGCCAAGCAGGGTTCGAAAAACTGTTTTTT. Translated: CASSQAGFEKLFF.

This chain joins TRBV20-1 and TRBJ2-5, with 8 positions matching TRBD2. V was clipped by 1 base and J by 4 bases; unmatched bases: 11. Per germline, CDR1 DFQATT and CDR2 SNEGSKA (reference sequence). The CDR3 spans 16 residues. CDR3 coding DNA: TGCAGTGCTAGAGGGAAATTAATTCTAGCGGGAGAGACCCAGTACTTC. Translated: CSARGKLILAGETQYF.

This clonotype was detected many times. The rearrangement joins TRBV27 to TRBJ1-5; D perhaps matches TRBD1 (5 bases). The germline gives CDR1 MNHEY, CDR2 SMNVEV (reference sequence). This CDR3 comprises 15 residues. Trimming took off 4 bases at V and 4 bases at J, with 14 bases between the two ends. Here the CDR3 reads CASSYTGFGNQPQHF. As DNA, the CDR3 is TGTGCCAGCAGTTACACAGGCTTTGGGAATCAGCCCCAGCATTTT.

This clonotype occurred many times. The J gene is TRBJ2-1, the V gene TRBV25-1, with D tentatively TRBD1 (6 bases). This CDR3 region has 16 residues. V was cut by 2 bases and J by 5 bases, with 16 bases left in between. Germline assignment: CDR1 MGHDK and CDR2 SYGVNS. Here the CDR3 DNA reads TGTGCCAGCAGTGAAACAGGGAAAAGTCCGGACAATGAGCAGTTCTTC. Translation gives CASSETGKSPDNEQFF.

The table lists this clonotype with many counts. The chain couples TRBV28 to TRBJ2-5, with D perhaps TRBD1 (6 bases). With 6 bases removed from V and 4 bases from J, the gap between germline ends came to 18 bases. The germline CDR1 and CDR2 sequences are MDHEN and SYDVKM. The CDR3 length is 15 residues. The CDR3 spells CASSQGIIGGETQYF. In DNA, the CDR3 is TGTGCCAGCAGCCAGGGGATAATTGGGGGAGAGACCCAGTACTTC.

The sample holds a few counts of this clonotype. The J gene is TRBJ1-4, the V gene TRBV9; no clear D. With 0 bases removed from V and 8 bases from J, the gap between germline ends came to 14 bases. This CDR3 has 15 residues. In germline, CDR1 is SGDLS, CDR2 YYNGEE. The CDR3 DNA sequence: TGTGCCAGCAGCGTAGGTGGAGGGCTCCAAGAAAAACTGTTTTTT. Protein sequence: CASSVGGGLQEKLFF.

This clonotype was seen ten or more times. The rearrangement uses TRBV5-1 and TRBJ2-7, with a possible D match to TRBD2 (6 bases). CDR3 length equals 13 residues. Germline CDR1 and CDR2: SGHRS and YFSETQ. Trimming removed 4 bases at V and 3 bases at J, with 11 bases between. CDR3 protein: CASSPGLHYEQYF. As DNA, the CDR3 is TGCGCCAGCAGCCCGGGACTGCACTACGAGCAGTACTTC. Full variable domain (remainder filled in from reference TRBV5-1 and TRBJ2-7): KAGVTQTPRYLIKTRGQQVTLSCSPISGHRSVSWYQQTPGQGLQFLFEYFSETQRNKGNFPGRFSGRQFSNSRSEMNVSTLELGDSALYLCASSPGLHYEQYFGPGTRLTVT.

Many counts were recorded for this clonotype. This chain links TRBV20-1 with TRBJ2-1, with 12 nucleotides matching TRBD2. Per the germline V gene, CDR1 is DFQATT and CDR2 is SNEGSKA (reference sequence). V lost 6 bases to trimming and J lost 6 bases; unmatched junction nucleotides: 6. The CDR3 is 14 amino acids. The chain's CDR3 is CSALPSGRGNEQFF. CDR3 coding DNA: TGCAGTGCCCTTCCTAGCGGGAGGGGCAATGAGCAGTTCTTC.

J is TRBJ1-2 and V is TRBV10-3; D remains unclear. CDR3 length: 12 residues. The ends were cut back, 6 bases at V and 4 bases at J, with 9 bases in the middle. Germline values: CDR1 ENHRY, CDR2 SYGVKD. For the CDR3, the DNA is TGTGCCATCAGCCCCGACCCCTATGGCTACACCTTC. Its translation: CAISPDPYGYTF.

V is TRBV24-1 and J is TRBJ2-7; D might be TRBD2 (5 bases). The CDR3 extends over 16 amino acids. V was trimmed by 9 bases and J by 0 bases, leaving 20 bases between them. Germline lookup yields CDR1 KGHDR and CDR2 SFDVKD. CDR3 bases: TGTGCCACCTTCGGGATCGTAGTACTCCCCTCCTACGAGCAGTACTTC. Translated, it gives CATFGIVVLPSYEQYF.

This clonotype has only a few counts. This chain joins TRBV5-4 and TRBJ2-5; D may be TRBD2 (5 bases). The CDR3 has 15 residues. The germline V gene encodes CDR1 SGHNT and CDR2 YYREEE (reference sequence). V lost 5 bases, J lost 0 bases, and 14 bases lay in between. The CDR3 is CASSPSDWDQETQYF. The CDR3 region has the DNA TGTGCCAGCAGTCCTTCGGACTGGGACCAAGAGACCCAGTACTTC.

The CDR3 DNA reads as TGTGCCCAAGAGGGCTATGGCTACACCTTC. This sequence encodes CAQEGYGYTF. V gene TRBV30 combines with J gene TRBJ1-2; D is undetermined. The V end was cut by 8 bases, the J end by 4 bases, with 8 bases between. The CDR3 length is 10 residues. Germline-derived CDR1 and CDR2 are GTSNPN and SVGIG (reference sequence).

This clonotype was seen at least ten times. V and J are TRBV12-3 or TRBV12-4 and TRBJ2-1, with 10 bases fitting TRBD2. The CDR3 runs to 16 residues. The J segment lost 4 bases and the V segment lost 6 bases, leaving 9 bases of the junction unmatched. CDR3 in amino acids: CASRLFRTSGYNEQFF. The DNA of the CDR3 is TGTGCCAGCAGGCTCTTCCGGACTAGCGGTTACAATGAGCAGTTCTTC.

This clonotype was seen repeatedly, ten times or more. This rearrangement joins TRBV12-3 or TRBV12-4 to TRBJ2-1; D not resolved. Trimming removed 4 bases at V and 0 bases at J, with 13 bases between. This CDR3 is 16 amino acids long. The CDR3 protein is CASSSSQVYSYNEQFF. The CDR3 DNA reads as TGTGCCAGCAGTTCATCCCAAGTTTACTCCTACAATGAGCAGTTCTTC.

This clonotype came up many times. CDR3 bases: TGTGCCAGCAGCTTGCCCAACGGAGAGACCCAGTACTTC. It codes for CASSLPNGETQYF. V and J are TRBV5-5 and TRBJ2-5; D unresolved. V shed 1 base and J shed 4 bases, with 8 bases lying between them. The CDR3 runs 13 residues. Per germline, CDR1 SGHKS and CDR2 YYEKEE (reference sequence).

This clonotype came up many times. V gene TRBV19 combines with J gene TRBJ2-6, with D tentatively TRBD1 or TRBD2 (5 bases each). This CDR3 has 17 amino acids. The germline V gene has CDR1 LNHDA and CDR2 SQIVND (reference sequence). V lost 2 bases to trimming and J lost 0 bases, with 11 bases between them. The CDR3 bases are TGTGCCAGTAGTATATGGGACGGATTCTCTGGGGCCAACGTCCTGACTTTC. This gives the protein CASSIWDGFSGANVLTF.

Many counts were recorded for this clonotype. The V gene is TRBV29-1, the J gene TRBJ2-2; 10 bases fit TRBD1. The CDR3 spans 17 residues. CDR1 and CDR2 from the germline V gene are SQVTM and ANQGSEA. J lost 1 base, V lost 6 bases, and 11 bases had no gene match. This chain's CDR3 is CSVHSPGQGLNTGELFF. The CDR3 DNA is TGCAGCGTACACAGTCCGGGACAGGGGTTGAACACCGGGGAGCTGTTTTTT.

This clonotype has a count of ten or more. This chain links TRBV29-1 with TRBJ1-2; 11 nucleotides match TRBD1. Germline CDR1 SQVTM, CDR2 ANQGSEA. The V and J ends lost 5 bases and 6 bases, in that order; junction bases with no gene match: 8. The CDR3 totals 14 residues. DNA for the CDR3: TGCAGCGTTAGTAGAGGGACAGGGGGAAATGGCTACACCTTC. Translating it yields CSVSRGTGGNGYTF.

CDR3 DNA: TGTGCCAGCAGTTACTCCGTCGCTAGCCCGGTAAACGAGCAGTACTTC. This sequence encodes CASSYSVASPVNEQYF. The chain recombines TRBV6-5 with TRBJ2-7, with TRBD2 as a possible D gene (5 bases). Germline V gene lookup returns CDR1 MNHEY and CDR2 SVGAGI. The germline V and J ends were trimmed by 0 bases and 5 bases, with 17 bases remaining between them. The CDR3 has 16 amino acids.

This clonotype was recorded many times. The V and J genes are TRBV29-1 and TRBJ2-5, with 11 bases fitting TRBD2. V lost 3 bases, J lost 4 bases, and 10 bases stayed unmatched. Per germline, CDR1 SQVTM and CDR2 ANQGSEA. This CDR3 has 16 amino acids. CDR3: CSVELPVAGGGETQYF. CDR3 bases: TGCAGCGTTGAGCTCCCCGTAGCGGGAGGGGGAGAGACCCAGTACTTC.

The chain recombines TRBV2 with TRBJ1-2, with D unclear. The length of the CDR3 is 11 residues. Germline CDR1 SNHLY, CDR2 FYNNEI. The V end was cut by 8 bases, the J end by 4 bases, with 8 bases between. CDR3 sequence: CASGQVYGYTF. Written as DNA, the CDR3 is TGTGCCAGCGGCCAGGTCTATGGCTACACCTTC.

Points on this clonotype: This may stem from a read error, because a much larger clone lies one nucleotide away. The gene calls are TRBV10-2 and TRBJ1-5; possible D gene TRBD1, 6 bases. V was trimmed by 4 bases and J by 0 bases, leaving 10 bases between them. Germline V gene lookup returns CDR1 WSHSY and CDR2 SAAADI. CDR3 length: 15 amino acids. DNA of the CDR3: TGCGCCAGCAGTGGGTCAGGGGATAGCAATCAGCCCCAGCATTTT. It translates to CASSGSGDSNQPQHF.

The sample holds many counts of this clonotype. The gene calls are TRBV6-2 or TRBV6-3 and TRBJ2-7; TRBD2 matches at 7 bases. Unmatched junction bases numbered 8, after V lost 10 bases and J lost 2 bases. There are 13 residues in the CDR3. The V gene's germline CDR1 is MNHEY and CDR2 SVGEGT. This chain's CDR3 is CATTRTRAYEQYF. DNA of the CDR3: TGTGCCACCACTCGGACTAGAGCCTACGAGCAGTACTTC.

This clonotype was counted ten times or more. J is TRBJ2-5 and V is TRBV27, with 8 bases matching TRBD2. This CDR3 is built from 21 residues. Germline CDR1 is MNHEY and CDR2 is SMNVEV (reference sequence). Unmatched junction bases numbered 24, after V lost 5 bases and J lost 1 base. Here the CDR3 reads CASSNMFGGRFREGRQETQYF. The CDR3 DNA reads TGTGCCAGCAGTAACATGTTCGGCGGCCGTTTCCGGGAGGGACGCCAAGAGACCCAGTACTTC.

This clonotype has only a few counts. The gene calls are TRBV18 and TRBJ2-3, with 10 bases aligning to TRBD2. This CDR3 spans 16 amino acids. The V segment lost 1 base and the J segment 6 bases; nucleotides outside the gene matches: 7. The germline CDR1 and CDR2 sequences are KGHSH and LQKENI. CDR3 in amino acids: CASSPLGTSVRDTQYF. CDR3 DNA: TGTGCCAGCTCACCACTCGGGACTAGCGTTAGGGATACGCAGTATTTT.